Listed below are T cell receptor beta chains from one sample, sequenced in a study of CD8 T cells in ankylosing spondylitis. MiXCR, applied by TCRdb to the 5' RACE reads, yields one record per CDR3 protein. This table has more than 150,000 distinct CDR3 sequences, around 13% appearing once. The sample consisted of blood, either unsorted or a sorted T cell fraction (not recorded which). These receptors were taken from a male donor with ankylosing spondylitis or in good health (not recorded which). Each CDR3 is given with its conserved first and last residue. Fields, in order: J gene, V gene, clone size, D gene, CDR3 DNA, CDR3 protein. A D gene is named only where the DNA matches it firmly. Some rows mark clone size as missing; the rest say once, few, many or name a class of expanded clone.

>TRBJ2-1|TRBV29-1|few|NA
TGCAGCGTTGAAGGCAGGGAGATGGGGCAGTTCTTC
CSVEGREMGQFF
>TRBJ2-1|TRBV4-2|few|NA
TGTGCCAGCAGCCAATCGGAACTACTCTACAATGAGCAGTTCTTC
CASSQSELLYNEQFF
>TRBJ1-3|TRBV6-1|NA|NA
TGTGCCAGCGGGAGCCTCGGCTCTGGAAACACCATATATTTT
CASGSLGSGNTIYF
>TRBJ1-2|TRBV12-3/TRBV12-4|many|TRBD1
TGTGCCAGCAGTTCTGGGACAGGAGGTGGCTATGGCTACACCTTC
CASSSGTGGGYGYTF
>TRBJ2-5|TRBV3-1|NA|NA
TGTGCCAGCAGCCAAGCCTCGGGGGTATCAGAGACCCAGTACTTC
CASSQASGVSETQYF
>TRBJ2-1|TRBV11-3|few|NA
TGTGCCAGCAGCAACGACTACACCTCCTACAATGAGCAGTTCTTC
CASSNDYTSYNEQFF
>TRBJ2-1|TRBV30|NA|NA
TGTGCCTGGTGGGGGCCCCCCTACAATGAGCAGTTCTTC
CAWWGPPYNEQFF
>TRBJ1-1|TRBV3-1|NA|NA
TGTGCCAGCAGCCAAGAGGGGCGGACTGAAGCTTTCTTT
CASSQEGRTEAFF
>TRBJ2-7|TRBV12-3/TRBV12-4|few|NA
TGTGCCAGCAGTTGGGTGGGGGATGAAAACGAGCAGTACTTC
CASSWVGDENEQYF
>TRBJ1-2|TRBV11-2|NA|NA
TGTGCCAGCAGCCCCCCCACCTTC
CASSPPTF
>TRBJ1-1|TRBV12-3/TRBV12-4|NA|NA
TGTGCCAGCCTGACAGGAGACACTGAAGCTTTCTTT
CASLTGDTEAFF
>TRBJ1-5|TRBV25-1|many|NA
TGTGCCAGCAGTGAAGCGGGGGTGGGGGGCAATCAGCCCCAGCATTTT
CASSEAGVGGNQPQHF
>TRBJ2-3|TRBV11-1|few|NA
TGTGCCAGCAGCCCTAGCTCCTCTGGAGGGATGAGTACAGATACGCAGTATTTT
CASSPSSSGGMSTDTQYF
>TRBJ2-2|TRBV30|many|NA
TGTGCCTGGAGTCCGGGGATTGGCACCGGGGAGCTGTTTTTT
CAWSPGIGTGELFF
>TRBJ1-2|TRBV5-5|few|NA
TGTGCCAGCAGCTTGGTTCTGAACTATGGCTACACCTTC
CASSLVLNYGYTF
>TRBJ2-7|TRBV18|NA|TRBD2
TGTGCCAGCTCACTCCTAGCGGGAGGTGGCGAGCAGTACTTC
CASSLLAGGGEQYF
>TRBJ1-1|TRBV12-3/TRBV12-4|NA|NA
TGTGCCAGCAGCCCGACCGCGATGAACACTGAAGCTTTCTTT
CASSPTAMNTEAFF
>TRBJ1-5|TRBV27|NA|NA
TGTGCCAGCAGTTTATCCGCAGGCGGGCGAAATCGGCCCCAGCATTTT
CASSLSAGGRNRPQHF
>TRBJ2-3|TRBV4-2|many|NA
TGTGCCAGCAGCCAAGATATCGGAACAACAAGGGATACGCAGTATTTT
CASSQDIGTTRDTQYF
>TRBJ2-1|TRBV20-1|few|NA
TGCAGTGCACAGAGGGCTCGCGGAGGGGATGAGCAGTTCTTC
CSAQRARGGDEQFF
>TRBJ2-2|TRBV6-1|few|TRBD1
TGTGCCACCACCTCCGGGACAGACACCGGGGAGCTGTTTTTT
CATTSGTDTGELFF
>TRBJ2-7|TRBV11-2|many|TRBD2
TGTGCCAGCAGCTTAACACACACGGCGGGAGGGTACGAGCAGTACTTC
CASSLTHTAGGYEQYF
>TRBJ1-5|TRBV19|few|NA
TGTGCCTGCGCGCGAGGGGAGAATCAGCCCCAGCATTTT
CACARGENQPQHF
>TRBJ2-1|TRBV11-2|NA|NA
TGTGCCAGCAGCCCTTATCCCCTCCCGGGGGCAGTCTACAATGAGCAGTTCTTC
CASSPYPLPGAVYNEQFF
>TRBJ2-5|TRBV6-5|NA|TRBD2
TGTGCCAGCAGTTACTCGACTAGCGGAAGACAAGAGACCCAGTACTTC
CASSYSTSGRQETQYF
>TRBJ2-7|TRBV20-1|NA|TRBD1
TGCAGTGCTGGACGGACAGGGGAGGGCTACGAGCAGTACTTC
CSAGRTGEGYEQYF
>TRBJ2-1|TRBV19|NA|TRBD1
TGTGCCAGTAGTATAACAGGGGAGCGTAGTGAGCAGTTCTTC
CASSITGERSEQFF